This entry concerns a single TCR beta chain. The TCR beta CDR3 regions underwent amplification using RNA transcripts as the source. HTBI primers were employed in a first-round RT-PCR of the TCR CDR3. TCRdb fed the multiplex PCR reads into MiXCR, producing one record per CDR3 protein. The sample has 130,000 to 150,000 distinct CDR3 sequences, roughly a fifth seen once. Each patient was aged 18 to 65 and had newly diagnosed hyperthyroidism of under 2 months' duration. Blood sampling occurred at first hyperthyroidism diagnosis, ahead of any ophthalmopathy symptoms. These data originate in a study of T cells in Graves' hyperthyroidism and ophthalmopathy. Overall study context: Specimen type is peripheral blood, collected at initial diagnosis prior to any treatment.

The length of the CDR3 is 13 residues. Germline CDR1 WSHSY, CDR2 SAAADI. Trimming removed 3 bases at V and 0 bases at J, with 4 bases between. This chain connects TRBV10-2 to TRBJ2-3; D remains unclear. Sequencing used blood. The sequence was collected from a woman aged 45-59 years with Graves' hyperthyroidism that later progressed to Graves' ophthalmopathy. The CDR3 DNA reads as TGCGCCAGCAGTGACACTAGCACAGATACGCAGTATTTT. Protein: CASSDTSTDTQYF.